This paragraph reports one T cell receptor (beta chain). These data belong to a study of molecular identifiers for immune sequencing clone quantification. In TCRdb, the PCR reads were re-called with MiXCR into one record per CDR3 protein. The sample holds over 85,000 distinct CDR3 sequences; 30% to 35% are singletons and the top ten take 9% to 10%. The V end was cut by 3 bases, the J end by 5 bases, with 11 bases between. This CDR3 contains 13 residues. The sample taken for sequencing was naive CD8+ T cells from blood, with Jurkat cell RNA spiked in. As for subset: FACS-sorted CD8+CD4-CCR7+CD45RA+ naive T cells. The receptor's source is a human donor in good health. Some libraries in this study had Jurkat cell RNA spiked in. The chain is built from TRBV12-3 or TRBV12-4 and TRBJ2-7; the D gene is possibly TRBD1 (6 bases). The chain's CDR3 is CASSFTGWDEQYF. Written as DNA, the CDR3 is TGTGCCAGCAGTTTTACAGGGTGGGACGAGCAGTACTTC.